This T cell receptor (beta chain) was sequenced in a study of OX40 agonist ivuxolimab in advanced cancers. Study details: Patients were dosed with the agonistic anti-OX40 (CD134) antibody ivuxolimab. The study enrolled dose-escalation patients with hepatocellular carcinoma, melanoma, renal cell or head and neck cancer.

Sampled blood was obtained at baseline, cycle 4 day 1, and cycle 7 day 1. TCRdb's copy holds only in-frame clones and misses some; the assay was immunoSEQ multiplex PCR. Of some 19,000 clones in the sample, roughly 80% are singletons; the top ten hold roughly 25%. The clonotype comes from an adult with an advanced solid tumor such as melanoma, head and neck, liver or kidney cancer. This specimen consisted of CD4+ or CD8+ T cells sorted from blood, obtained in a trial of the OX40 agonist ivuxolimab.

DNA of the CDR3: TGTGCCAGCAGAAATCCTGGGCCAAATCAGCCCCAGCATTTT. Protein: CASRNPGPNQPQHF. The V and J genes are TRBV6-6 and TRBJ1-5; D call uncertain. The CDR3 is 14 amino acids. CDR1 MNHNY and CDR2 SVGAGI come from the germline V gene (reference sequence). Between the trimmed V and J ends, which lost 6 bases and 4 bases, there was a span of 13 bases.